This T cell receptor beta chain emerged from a study of blood T cell repertoires in COVID-19. Across the study: Sites across the United States, Italy and Spain contributed samples from acute and convalescent COVID-19.

Generated by immunoSEQ multiplex PCR, the TCRdb table keeps only in-frame clones and is missing some. This table has 150,000 to 200,000 clones, around 76% appearing once. Participants had their cohort set by participant-reported clinical history. The sequence derives from a woman aged 50 to 65 with acute COVID-19. The sample consisted of PBMCs or T cells enriched from blood (not recorded which).

The CDR3 coding sequence is TGTGCCAGCACGCGGGGGCAATTGGACACCGGGGAGCTGTTTTTT. It translates to CASTRGQLDTGELFF. V usage is TRBV6-5 and J usage is TRBJ2-2, with a weak D call TRBD2 (7 bases). V lost 7 bases and J 3 bases, leaving 15 bases between the germline ends. The germline V gene has CDR1 MNHEY and CDR2 SVGAGI. The CDR3 contains 15 residues.